This is a list of T cell receptor beta chains from one sample in a study of CD8+ T cells in alopecia areata. Clones were read by immunoSEQ multiplex PCR, and TCRdb kept only the in-frame ones, dropping some. This table holds some 180,000 clones, 40% to 65% found once. Sequenced material: CD8+ T cells sorted from blood, taken around week 53, from a patient treated with tofacitinib. These receptors originate from a human donor with alopecia areata. CDR3s include the opening cysteine and the closing phenylalanine or tryptophan. A D gene is named only where the DNA matches it firmly. Clone sizes are given selectively: once, few, many, or a class where the clone is expanded.

TRBV15,TRBJ2-7,.,TRBD2,CATSREEGRVEQYF,TGTGCCACCAGCAGAGAAGAGGGGAGGGTTGAGCAGTACTTC
TRBV6-1,TRBJ2-1,.,.,CASSEAWGWGRTDEQFF,TGTGCCAGCAGTGAAGCGTGGGGGTGGGGTAGGACTGATGAGCAGTTCTTC
TRBV6-1,TRBJ2-5,once,TRBD1,CASSVSGQGMETQYF,TGTGCCAGCAGTGTCTCCGGACAGGGGATGGAGACCCAGTACTTC
TRBV30,TRBJ1-1,few,TRBD1,CAWTYRGSTEAFF,TGTGCCTGGACCTACAGGGGCTCCACTGAAGCTTTCTTT
TRBV6-5,TRBJ1-1,.,.,CASSDGQTNTEAFF,TGTGCCAGCAGTGATGGACAGACGAACACTGAAGCTTTCTTT
TRBV7-2,TRBJ2-7,.,.,CASSLRTVYEQYF,TGTGCCAGCAGCTTAAGGACGGTCTACGAGCAGTACTTC
TRBV27,TRBJ2-5,.,.,CATPRGLIETQYF,TGTGCCACCCCCCGTGGACTTATAGAGACCCAGTACTTC
TRBV14,TRBJ2-6,.,.,CASLSGHGANVLTF,TGTGCCAGCTTGTCGGGGCACGGGGCCAACGTCCTGACTTTC
TRBV5-4,TRBJ2-5,.,.,CASSPGGPQETQYF,TGTGCCAGCAGTCCCGGGGGCCCACAAGAGACCCAGTACTTC
TRBV6-5,TRBJ2-7,.,.,CASSYSLGAGHEQYF,TGTGCCAGCAGTTACTCTTTGGGGGCAGGCCACGAGCAGTACTTC
TRBV30,TRBJ1-5,.,.,CAWSRGGSDQPQHF,TGTGCCTGGAGCAGGGGAGGCTCGGATCAGCCCCAGCATTTT
TRBV13,TRBJ2-1,.,TRBD2,CASSTRGGQDEQFF,TGTGCCAGCAGCACCCGGGGGGGCCAGGATGAGCAGTTCTTC
TRBV6-1,TRBJ1-1,once,.,CASRDTVFGTEAFF,TGTGCCAGCCGGGACACGGTTTTTGGCACTGAAGCTTTCTTT
TRBV5-1,TRBJ2-7,.,TRBD2,CASSLTSGGAWYEQYF,TGCGCCAGCAGCTTGACTAGCGGGGGGGCCTGGTACGAGCAGTACTTC
TRBV13,TRBJ1-2,.,TRBD1,CASSRGDREYGYTF,TGTGCCAGCAGCCGCGGGGACAGGGAGTATGGCTACACCTTC
TRBV7-8,TRBJ2-3,.,.,CASSLPGGGQGTDTQYF,TGTGCCAGCAGCTTACCTGGGGGGGGACAGGGCACAGATACGCAGTATTTT
TRBV9,TRBJ1-2,.,.,CASSVGTKANYGYTF,TGTGCCAGCAGCGTAGGCACTAAAGCTAACTATGGCTACACCTTC